This T cell receptor beta chain was obtained from a study of chemoradiotherapy in HPV16-positive cancers. Sequencing used immunoSEQ multiplex PCR; TCRdb keeps in-frame clones, though not all of them. This table has 2,500 to 3,500 clones, 77% appearing once. Trimming left V 1 base short and J 8 bases short, with 14 bases between. Germline-derived CDR1 and CDR2 are SGHTA and FQGNSA. The CDR3 spans 15 residues. This chain links TRBV7-2 with TRBJ1-4; no reliable D call. The clonotype originates from a human donor with HPV-associated anogenital cancer. The sequencing here drew on tumor tissue, taken from a patient who underwent chemoradiotherapy. The CDR3, as DNA: TGTGCCAGCAGCTTAGGACCCGGTATGGCGGAAAAACTGTTTTTT. Translation: CASSLGPGMAEKLFF.